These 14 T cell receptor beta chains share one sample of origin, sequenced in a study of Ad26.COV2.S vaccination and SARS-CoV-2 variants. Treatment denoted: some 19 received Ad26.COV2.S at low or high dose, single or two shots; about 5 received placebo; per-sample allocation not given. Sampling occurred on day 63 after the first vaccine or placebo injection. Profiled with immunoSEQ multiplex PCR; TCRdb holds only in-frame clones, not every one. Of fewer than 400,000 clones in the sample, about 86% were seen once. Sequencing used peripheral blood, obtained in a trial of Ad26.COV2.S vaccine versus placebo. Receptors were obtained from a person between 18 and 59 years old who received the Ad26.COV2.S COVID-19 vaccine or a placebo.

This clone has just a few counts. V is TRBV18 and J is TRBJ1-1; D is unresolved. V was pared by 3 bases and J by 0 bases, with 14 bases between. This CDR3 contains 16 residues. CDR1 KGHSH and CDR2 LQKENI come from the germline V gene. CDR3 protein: CASSPGQTVMNTEAFF. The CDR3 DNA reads TGTGCCAGCTCACCGGGCCAGACCGTGATGAACACTGAAGCTTTCTTT.

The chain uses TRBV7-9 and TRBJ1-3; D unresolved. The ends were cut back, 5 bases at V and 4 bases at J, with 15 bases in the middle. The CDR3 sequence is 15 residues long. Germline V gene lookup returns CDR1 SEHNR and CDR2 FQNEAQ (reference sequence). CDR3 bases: TGTGCCAGCAGCCGATCCATGGGAACGGGAAACACCATATATTTT. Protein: CASSRSMGTGNTIYF.

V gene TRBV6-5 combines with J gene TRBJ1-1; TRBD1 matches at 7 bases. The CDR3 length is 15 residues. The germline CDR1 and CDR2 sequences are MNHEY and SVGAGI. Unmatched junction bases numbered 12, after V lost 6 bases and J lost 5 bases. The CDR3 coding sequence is TGTGCCAGCAGAGAGGGGGCAATGGGGAGGACTGAAGCTTTCTTT. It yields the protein CASREGAMGRTEAFF.

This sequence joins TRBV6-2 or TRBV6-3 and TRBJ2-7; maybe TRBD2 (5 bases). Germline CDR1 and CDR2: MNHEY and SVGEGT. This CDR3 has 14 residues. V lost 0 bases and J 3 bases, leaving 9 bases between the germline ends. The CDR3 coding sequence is TGTGCCAGCAGTTACTCGGGGAGTTACTACGAGCAGTACTTC. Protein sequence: CASSYSGSYYEQYF.

CDR3 region: CASSSPGQGFFQWETQYF. As DNA, the CDR3 is TGTGCCAGCAGCTCGCCGGGACAGGGTTTTTTCCAGTGGGAGACCCAGTACTTC. The chain uses TRBV11-3 and TRBJ2-5, with 9 bases that match TRBD1. This CDR3 contains 18 residues. The ends lost 4 bases at V and 5 bases at J; junction bases unmatched: 17. Looked up from germline, CDR1 is SGHNT and CDR2 is YENEEA.

CDR3 DNA: TGTGCCTGGAGGGAGGGGGAAGGCTATGGCTACACCTTC. Protein product: CAWREGEGYGYTF. This rearrangement joins TRBV30 to TRBJ1-2; D possibly corresponds to TRBD1 (6 bases). The CDR3 is 13 residues long. V lost 3 bases and J 4 bases, leaving 12 bases between the germline ends. Germline CDR1 GTSNPN, CDR2 SVGIG (reference sequence). The whole variable domain, remainder taken from reference TRBV30 and TRBJ1-2, is SQTIHQWPATLVQPVGSPLSLECTVEGTSNPNLYWYRQAAGRGLQLLFYSVGIGQISSEVPQNLSASRPQDRQFILSSKKLLLSDSGFYLCAWREGEGYGYTFGSGTRLTVV.

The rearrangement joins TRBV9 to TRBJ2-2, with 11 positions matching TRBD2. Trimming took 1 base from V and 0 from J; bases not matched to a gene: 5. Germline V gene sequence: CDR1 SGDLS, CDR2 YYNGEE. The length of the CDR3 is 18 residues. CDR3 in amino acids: CASSVSSGGPANTGELFF. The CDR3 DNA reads TGTGCCAGCAGCGTATCTAGCGGGGGGCCCGCGAACACCGGGGAGCTGTTTTTT.

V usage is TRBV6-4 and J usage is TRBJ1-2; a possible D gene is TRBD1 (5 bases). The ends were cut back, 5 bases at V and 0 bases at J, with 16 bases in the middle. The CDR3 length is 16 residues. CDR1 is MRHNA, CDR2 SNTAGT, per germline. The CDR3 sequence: CASSITGTGANYGYTF. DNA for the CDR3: TGTGCCAGCAGTATCACCGGGACGGGGGCTAACTATGGCTACACCTTC.

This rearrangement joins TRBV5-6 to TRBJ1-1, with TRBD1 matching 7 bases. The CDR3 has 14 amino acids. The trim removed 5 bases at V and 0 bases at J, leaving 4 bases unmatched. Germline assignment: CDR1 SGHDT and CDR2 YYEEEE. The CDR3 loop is CASRSRGVNTEAFF. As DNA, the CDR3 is TGTGCCAGCAGAAGCAGGGGGGTGAACACTGAAGCTTTCTTT.

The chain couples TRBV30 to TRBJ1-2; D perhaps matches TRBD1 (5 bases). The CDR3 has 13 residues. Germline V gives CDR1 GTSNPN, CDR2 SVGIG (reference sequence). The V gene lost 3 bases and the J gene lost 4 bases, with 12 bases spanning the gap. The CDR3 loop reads CAWRQEGTYGYTF. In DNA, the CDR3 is TGTGCCTGGAGACAAGAGGGGACCTATGGCTACACCTTC.

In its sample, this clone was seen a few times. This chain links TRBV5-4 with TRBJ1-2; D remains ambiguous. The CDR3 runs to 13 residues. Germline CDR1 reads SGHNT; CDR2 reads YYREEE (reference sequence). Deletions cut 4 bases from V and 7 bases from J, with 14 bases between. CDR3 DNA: TGTGCCAGCAGCCCAATGACGACTGGTGGCTACACCTTC. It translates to CASSPMTTGGYTF.

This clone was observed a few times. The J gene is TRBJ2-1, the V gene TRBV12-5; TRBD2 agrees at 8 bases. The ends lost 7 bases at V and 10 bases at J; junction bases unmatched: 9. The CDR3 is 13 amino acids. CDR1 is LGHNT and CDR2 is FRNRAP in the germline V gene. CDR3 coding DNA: TGTGCTAGTGTTTCCAGCGGGGGTTTAGAGCAGTTCTTC. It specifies CASVSSGGLEQFF.

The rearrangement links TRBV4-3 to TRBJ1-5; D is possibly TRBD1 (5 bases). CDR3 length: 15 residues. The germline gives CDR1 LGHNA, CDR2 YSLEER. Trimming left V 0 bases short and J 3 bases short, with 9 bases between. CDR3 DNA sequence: TGCGCCAGCAGCCAAGATTCCGGGACCAATCAGCCCCAGCATTTT. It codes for CASSQDSGTNQPQHF.

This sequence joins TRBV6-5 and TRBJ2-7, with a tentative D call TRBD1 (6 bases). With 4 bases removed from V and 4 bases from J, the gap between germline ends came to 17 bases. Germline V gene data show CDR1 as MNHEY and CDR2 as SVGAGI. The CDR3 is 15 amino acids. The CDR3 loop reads CASSSGGLKRYEQYF. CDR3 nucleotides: TGTGCCAGCAGTTCTGGGGGCCTTAAGCGGTACGAGCAGTACTTC.